This TCR beta chain was recorded in a study of Tregs in tolerant kidney transplant recipients. Unstimulated regulatory T cells (CD4+CD25+CD127-), CD4+CD25- non-regulatory cells, CD4 and CD8 cells were FACS-sorted from thawed PBMCs. Clones were read by immunoSEQ multiplex PCR, and TCRdb kept only the in-frame ones, dropping some. Of 50,000 to 85,000 clones detected, approximately 92% appear once; the ten largest clones hold approximately 11%. Findings and caveats of the study: Some patients' samples used different primers over time, so nucleotide sequences weren't comparable. Tolerant patients' donor-specific Tregs expanded beyond overall Tregs, suggesting antigen-driven growth. Validation in larger populations is needed because few patients were studied.

Trimming cost V 0 bases and J 8 bases, with 10 bases left between them. The CDR3 has 13 residues. From germline, CDR1 is MNHEY and CDR2 SMNVEV (reference sequence). This clone has just a few counts. Its antigen remains unidentified. The chain joins TRBV27 to TRBJ1-2, with D unclear. This sample comprised CD8+ T cells from blood, obtained before the transplant. This sequence was found in a human donor who received a combined kidney and bone marrow transplant. The CDR3 nucleotides are TGTGCCAGCAGTTTATCTAAGTACAGCGGCTACACCTTC. It codes for CASSLSKYSGYTF.